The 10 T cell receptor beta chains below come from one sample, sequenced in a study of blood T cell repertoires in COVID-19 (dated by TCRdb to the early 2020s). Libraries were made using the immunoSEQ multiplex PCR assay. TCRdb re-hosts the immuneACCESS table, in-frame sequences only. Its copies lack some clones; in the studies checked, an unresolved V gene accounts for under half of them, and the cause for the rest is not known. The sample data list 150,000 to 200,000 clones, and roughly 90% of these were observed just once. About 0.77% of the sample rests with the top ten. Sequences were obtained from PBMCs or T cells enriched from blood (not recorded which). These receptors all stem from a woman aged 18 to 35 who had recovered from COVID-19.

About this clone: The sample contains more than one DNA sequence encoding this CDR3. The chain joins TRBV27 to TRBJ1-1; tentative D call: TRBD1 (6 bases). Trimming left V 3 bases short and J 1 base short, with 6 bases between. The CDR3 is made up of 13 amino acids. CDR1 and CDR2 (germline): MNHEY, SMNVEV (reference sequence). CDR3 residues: CASSFRGNTEAFF. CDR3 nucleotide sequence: TGTGCCAGCAGTTTCAGGGGGAACACTGAAGCTTTCTTT.

The CDR3 DNA is TGCAGCGCTAAAGACAGGAACTATGGCTACACCTTC. As protein: CSAKDRNYGYTF. The V gene is TRBV29-1, the J gene TRBJ1-2; D perhaps matches TRBD1 (6 bases). Deletions cut 7 bases from V and 2 bases from J, with 11 bases between. Germline assignment: CDR1 SQVTM and CDR2 ANQGSEA. The CDR3 has 12 amino acids.

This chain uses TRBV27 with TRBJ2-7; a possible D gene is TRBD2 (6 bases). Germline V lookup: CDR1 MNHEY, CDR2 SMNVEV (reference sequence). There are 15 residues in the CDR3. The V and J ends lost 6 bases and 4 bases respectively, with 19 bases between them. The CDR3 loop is CASSPLTSFGYEQYF. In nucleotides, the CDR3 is TGTGCCAGCAGCCCCCTGACTAGTTTCGGGTACGAGCAGTACTTC.

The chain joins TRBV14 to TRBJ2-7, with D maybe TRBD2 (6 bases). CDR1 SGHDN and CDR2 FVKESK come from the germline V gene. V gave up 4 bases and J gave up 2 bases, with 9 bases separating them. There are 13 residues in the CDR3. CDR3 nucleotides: TGTGCCAGCAGCCCTACGGGGGCCTACGAGCAGTACTTC. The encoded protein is CASSPTGAYEQYF.

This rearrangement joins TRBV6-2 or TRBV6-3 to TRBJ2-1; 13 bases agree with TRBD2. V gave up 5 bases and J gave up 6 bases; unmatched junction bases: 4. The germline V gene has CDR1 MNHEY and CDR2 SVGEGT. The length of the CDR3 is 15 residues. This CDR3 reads CASSTRTSGSNEQFF. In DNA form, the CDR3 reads TGTGCCAGCAGTACGCGGACTAGCGGGAGCAATGAGCAGTTCTTC.

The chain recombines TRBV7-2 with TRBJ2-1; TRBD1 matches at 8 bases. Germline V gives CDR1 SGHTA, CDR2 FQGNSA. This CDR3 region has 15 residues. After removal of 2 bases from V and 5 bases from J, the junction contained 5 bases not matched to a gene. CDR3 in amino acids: CASSLRGQGNNEQFF. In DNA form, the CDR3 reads TGTGCCAGCAGCTTAAGAGGACAGGGAAACAATGAGCAGTTCTTC.

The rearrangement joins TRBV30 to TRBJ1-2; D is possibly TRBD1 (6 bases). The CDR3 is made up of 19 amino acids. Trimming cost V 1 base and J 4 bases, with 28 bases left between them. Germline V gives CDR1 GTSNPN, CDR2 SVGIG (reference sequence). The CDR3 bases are TGTGCCTGGAGTGCCCGATCGGACAGACCAAACTACATTTCCTATGGCTACACCTTC. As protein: CAWSARSDRPNYISYGYTF.

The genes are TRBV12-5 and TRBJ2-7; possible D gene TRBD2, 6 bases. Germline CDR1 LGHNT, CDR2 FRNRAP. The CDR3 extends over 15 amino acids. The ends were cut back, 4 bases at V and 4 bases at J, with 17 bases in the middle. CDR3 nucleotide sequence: TGTGCTAGTGGTTCCGGACTAACTGGTGATTACGAGCAGTACTTC. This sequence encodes CASGSGLTGDYEQYF.

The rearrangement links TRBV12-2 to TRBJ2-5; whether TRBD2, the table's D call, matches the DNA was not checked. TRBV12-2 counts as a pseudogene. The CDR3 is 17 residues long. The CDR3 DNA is TGTGCAAGTCGCACCCCCTTAAGAGGGTATTCACAAGAGACCCAGTACTTC. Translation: CASRTPLRGYSQETQYF.

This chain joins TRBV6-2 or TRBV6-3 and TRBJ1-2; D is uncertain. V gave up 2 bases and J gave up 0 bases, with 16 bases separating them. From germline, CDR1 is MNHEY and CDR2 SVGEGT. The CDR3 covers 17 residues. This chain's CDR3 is CASSYRPMGTANYGYTF. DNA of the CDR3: TGTGCCAGCAGTTACCGCCCGATGGGCACGGCTAACTATGGCTACACCTTC.